This T cell receptor beta chain is from a study of T-cell memory formation after mild COVID-19. This clonotype was seen repeatedly, ten times or more. One entry per CDR3 protein, called by TCRdb with MiXCR from the 5' RACE reads. Here the sample spans about 150,000 distinct CDR3 sequences, roughly 15% being singletons. The source material was PBMCs or a T cell subset sorted from them (not recorded which). The receptor was isolated from an adult woman who had mild COVID-19 (a few samples of this study predate the infection). Cell type and time point are not known.

The chain's CDR3 is CASSLGTSGRAVHEQYF. The CDR3 coding sequence is TGTGCCAGCAGCTTAGGGACTAGCGGGAGGGCCGTCCACGAGCAGTACTTC. The chain joins TRBV11-2 to TRBJ2-7, with 15 bases that match TRBD2. The germline CDR1 and CDR2 sequences are SGHAT and FQNNGV. CDR3 length equals 17 residues. V lost 1 base to trimming and J lost 5 bases; unmatched junction nucleotides: 6.